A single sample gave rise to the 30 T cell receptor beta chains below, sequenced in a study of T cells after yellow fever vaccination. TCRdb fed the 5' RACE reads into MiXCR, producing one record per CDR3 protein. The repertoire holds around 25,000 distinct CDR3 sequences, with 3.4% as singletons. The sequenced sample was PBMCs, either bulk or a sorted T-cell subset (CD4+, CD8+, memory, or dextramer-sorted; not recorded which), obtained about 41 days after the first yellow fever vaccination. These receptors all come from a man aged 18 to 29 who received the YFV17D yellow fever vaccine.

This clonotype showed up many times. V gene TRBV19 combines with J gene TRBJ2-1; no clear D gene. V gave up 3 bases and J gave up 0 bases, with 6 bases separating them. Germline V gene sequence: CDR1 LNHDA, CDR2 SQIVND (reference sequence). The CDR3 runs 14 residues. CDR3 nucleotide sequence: TGTGCCAGTAGTATGGTGAGCTCCTACAATGAGCAGTTCTTC. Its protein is CASSMVSSYNEQFF.

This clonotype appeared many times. The CDR3: CASSGVPGLNYGYTF. The CDR3 nucleotides read TGTGCCAGCTCCGGAGTCCCGGGGTTGAACTATGGCTACACCTTC. The chain combines TRBV7-2 with TRBJ1-2; D unclear. The CDR3 is 15 residues long. V lost 8 bases and J 2 bases, leaving 18 bases between the germline ends. The germline gives CDR1 SGHTA, CDR2 FQGNSA.

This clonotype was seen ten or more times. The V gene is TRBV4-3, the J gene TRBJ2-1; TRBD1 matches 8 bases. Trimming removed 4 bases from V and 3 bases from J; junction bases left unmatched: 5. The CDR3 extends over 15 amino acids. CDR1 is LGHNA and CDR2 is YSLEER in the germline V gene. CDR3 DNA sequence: TGCGCCAGCAGCCTAAACGACAGGGGCTACAATGAGCAGTTCTTC. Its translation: CASSLNDRGYNEQFF.

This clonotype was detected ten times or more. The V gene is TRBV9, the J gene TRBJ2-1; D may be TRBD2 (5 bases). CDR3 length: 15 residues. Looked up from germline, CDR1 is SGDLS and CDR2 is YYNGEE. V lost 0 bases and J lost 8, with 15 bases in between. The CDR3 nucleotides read TGTGCCAGCAGCGTAGTGCTAGCCGAATTGGATGAGCAGTTCTTC. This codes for CASSVVLAELDEQFF.

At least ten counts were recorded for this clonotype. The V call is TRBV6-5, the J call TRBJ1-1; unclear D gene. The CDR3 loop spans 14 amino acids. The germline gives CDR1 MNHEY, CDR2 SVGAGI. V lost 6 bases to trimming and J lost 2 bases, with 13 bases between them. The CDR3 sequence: CASSRANTNTEAFF. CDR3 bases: TGTGCCAGCAGCCGGGCCAATACTAACACTGAAGCTTTCTTT.

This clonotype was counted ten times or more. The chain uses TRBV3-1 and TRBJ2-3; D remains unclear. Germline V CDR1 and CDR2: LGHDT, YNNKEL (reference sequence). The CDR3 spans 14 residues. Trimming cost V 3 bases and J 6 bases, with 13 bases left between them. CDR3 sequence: CASSHRRTTDTQYF. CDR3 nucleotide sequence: TGTGCCAGCAGCCACCGTAGGACCACCGATACGCAGTATTTT.

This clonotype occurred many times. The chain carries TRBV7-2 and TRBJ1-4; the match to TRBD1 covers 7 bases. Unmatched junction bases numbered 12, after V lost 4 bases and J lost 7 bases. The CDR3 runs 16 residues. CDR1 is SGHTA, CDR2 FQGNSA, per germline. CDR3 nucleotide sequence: TGTGCCAGCAGCTCACACTCCGACAGGGTTTTTGAAAAACTGTTTTTT. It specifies CASSSHSDRVFEKLFF.

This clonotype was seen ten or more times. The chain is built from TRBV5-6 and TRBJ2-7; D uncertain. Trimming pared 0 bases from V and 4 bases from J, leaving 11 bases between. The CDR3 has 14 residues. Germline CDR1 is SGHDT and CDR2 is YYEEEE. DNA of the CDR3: TGTGCCAGCAGCTTGGGGGTTGGCCCTTACGAGCAGTACGTC. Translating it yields CASSLGVGPYEQYV.

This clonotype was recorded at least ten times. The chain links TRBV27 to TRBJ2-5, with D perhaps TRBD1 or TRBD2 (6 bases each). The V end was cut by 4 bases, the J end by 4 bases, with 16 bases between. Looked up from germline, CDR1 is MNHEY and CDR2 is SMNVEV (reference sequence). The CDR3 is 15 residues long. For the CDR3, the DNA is TGTGCCAGCAGTTGGTCCCAAGGGGGGCGAGAGACCCAGTACTTC. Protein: CASSWSQGGRETQYF.

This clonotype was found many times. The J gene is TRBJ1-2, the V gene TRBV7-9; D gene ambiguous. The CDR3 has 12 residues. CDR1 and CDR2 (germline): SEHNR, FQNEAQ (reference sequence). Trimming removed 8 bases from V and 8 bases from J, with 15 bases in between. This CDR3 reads CASASPFGGYTF. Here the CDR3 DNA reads TGTGCCAGCGCTAGCCCATTTGGGGGCTACACCTTC.

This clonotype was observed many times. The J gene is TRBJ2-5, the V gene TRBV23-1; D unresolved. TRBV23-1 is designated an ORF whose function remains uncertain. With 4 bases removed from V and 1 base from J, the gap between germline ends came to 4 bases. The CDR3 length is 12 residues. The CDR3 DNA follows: TGCGCCAGCAGTCTAAGCCAAGAGACCCAGTACTTC. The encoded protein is CASSLSQETQYF.

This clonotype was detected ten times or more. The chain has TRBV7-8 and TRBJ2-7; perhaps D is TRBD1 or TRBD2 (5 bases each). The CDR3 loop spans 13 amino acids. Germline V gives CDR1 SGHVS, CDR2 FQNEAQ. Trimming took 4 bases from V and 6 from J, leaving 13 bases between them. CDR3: CASSWDLTSEQYF. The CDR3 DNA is TGTGCCAGCAGCTGGGACCTTACTTCCGAGCAGTACTTC.

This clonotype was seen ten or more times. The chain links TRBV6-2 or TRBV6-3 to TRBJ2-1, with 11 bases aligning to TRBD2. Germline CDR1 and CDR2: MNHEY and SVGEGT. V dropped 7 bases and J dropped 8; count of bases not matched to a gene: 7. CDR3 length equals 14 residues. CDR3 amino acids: CASKASGGTYEQFF. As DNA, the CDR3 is TGTGCCAGCAAAGCTAGCGGGGGGACCTATGAGCAGTTCTTC.

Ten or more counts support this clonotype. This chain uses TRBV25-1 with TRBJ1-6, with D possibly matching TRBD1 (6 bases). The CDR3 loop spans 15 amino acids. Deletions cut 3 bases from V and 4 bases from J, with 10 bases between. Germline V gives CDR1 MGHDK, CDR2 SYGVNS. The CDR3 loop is CASSDDRRYNSPLHF. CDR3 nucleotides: TGTGCCAGCAGTGACGACAGGCGATATAATTCACCCCTCCACTTT.

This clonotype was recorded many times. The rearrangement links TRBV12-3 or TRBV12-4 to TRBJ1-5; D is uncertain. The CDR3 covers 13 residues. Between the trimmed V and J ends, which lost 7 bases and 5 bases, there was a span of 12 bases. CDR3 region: CASTMAGDQPQHF. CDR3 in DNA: TGTGCCAGCACTATGGCGGGAGATCAGCCCCAGCATTTT.

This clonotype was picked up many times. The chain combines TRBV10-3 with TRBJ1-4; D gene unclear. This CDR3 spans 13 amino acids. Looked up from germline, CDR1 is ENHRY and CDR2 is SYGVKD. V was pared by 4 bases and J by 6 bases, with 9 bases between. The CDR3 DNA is TGTGCCATCAGTGGAGGAACCGATGAAAAACTGTTTTTT. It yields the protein CAISGGTDEKLFF.

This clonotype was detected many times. The CDR3 nucleotides are TGTGCCAGCAGCTCATCCAGGGAATCACCCCTCCACTTT. Residues: CASSSSRESPLHF. This chain connects TRBV7-2 to TRBJ1-6; tentatively, D is TRBD1 (5 bases). V was cut by 4 bases and J by 10 bases, with 11 bases left in between. The CDR3 runs to 13 residues. Looked up from germline, CDR1 is SGHTA and CDR2 is FQGNSA.

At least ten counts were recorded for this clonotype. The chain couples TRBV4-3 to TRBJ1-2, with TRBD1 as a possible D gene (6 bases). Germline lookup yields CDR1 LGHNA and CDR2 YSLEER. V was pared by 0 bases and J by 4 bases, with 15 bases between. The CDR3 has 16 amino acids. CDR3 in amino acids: CASSQDLFGGTYGYTF. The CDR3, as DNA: TGCGCCAGCAGCCAAGATCTTTTCGGGGGCACCTATGGCTACACCTTC.

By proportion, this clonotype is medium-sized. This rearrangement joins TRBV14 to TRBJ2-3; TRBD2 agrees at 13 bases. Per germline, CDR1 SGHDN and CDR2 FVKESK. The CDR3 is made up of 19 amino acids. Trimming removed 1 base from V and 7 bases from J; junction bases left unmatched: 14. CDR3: CASSQAPRRLAGGRNTQYF. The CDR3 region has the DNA TGTGCCAGCAGCCAAGCCCCCCGGAGACTAGCGGGGGGCCGGAATACGCAGTATTTT.

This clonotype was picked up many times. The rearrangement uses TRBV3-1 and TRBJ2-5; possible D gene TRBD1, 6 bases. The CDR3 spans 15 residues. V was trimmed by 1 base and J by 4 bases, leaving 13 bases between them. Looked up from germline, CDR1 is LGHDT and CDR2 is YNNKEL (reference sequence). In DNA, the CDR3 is TGTGCCAGCAGCCAAGGCAGGGGCTTCCTAGAGACCCAGTACTTC. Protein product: CASSQGRGFLETQYF.

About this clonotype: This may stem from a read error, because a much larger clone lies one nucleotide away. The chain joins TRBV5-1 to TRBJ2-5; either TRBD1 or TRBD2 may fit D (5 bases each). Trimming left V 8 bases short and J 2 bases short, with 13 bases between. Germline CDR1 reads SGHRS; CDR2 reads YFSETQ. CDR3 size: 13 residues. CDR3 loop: CASRAEGQETQYF. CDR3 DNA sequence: TGCGCCAGTCGGGCTGAGGGGCAAGAGACCCAGTACTTC.

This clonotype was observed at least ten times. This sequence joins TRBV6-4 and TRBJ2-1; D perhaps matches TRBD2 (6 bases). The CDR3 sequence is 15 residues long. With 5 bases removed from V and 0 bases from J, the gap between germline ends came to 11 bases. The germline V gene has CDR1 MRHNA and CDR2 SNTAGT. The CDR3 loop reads CASSLSGYSYNEQFF. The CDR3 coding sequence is TGTGCCAGCAGTTTAAGCGGGTACTCCTACAATGAGCAGTTCTTC.

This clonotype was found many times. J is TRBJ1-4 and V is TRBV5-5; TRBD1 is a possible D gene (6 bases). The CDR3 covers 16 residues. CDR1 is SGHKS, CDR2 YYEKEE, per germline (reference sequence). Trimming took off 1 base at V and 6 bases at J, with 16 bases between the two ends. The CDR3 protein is CASSLSPGAVHEKLFF. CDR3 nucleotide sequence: TGTGCCAGCAGCTTGTCCCCAGGGGCGGTTCATGAAAAACTGTTTTTT.

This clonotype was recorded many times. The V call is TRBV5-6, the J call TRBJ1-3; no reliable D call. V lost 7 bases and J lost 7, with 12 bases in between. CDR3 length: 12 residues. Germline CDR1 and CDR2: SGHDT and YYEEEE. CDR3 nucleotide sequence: TGTGCCAGCGCGTCGGGTCTTAACACCATATATTTT. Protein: CASASGLNTIYF.

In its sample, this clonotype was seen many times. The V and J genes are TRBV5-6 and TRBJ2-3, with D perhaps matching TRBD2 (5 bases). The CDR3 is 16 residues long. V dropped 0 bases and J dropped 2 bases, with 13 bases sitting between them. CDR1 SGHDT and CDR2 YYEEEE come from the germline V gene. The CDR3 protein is CASSLDGLLSTDTQYF. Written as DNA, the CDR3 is TGTGCCAGCAGCTTGGATGGACTCCTTTCCACAGATACGCAGTATTTT.

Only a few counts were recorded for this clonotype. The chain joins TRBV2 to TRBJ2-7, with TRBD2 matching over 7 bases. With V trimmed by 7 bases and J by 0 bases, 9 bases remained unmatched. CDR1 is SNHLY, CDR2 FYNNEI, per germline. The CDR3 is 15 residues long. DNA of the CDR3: TGTGCCAGCATGGGAAGCGGGGCGAGCTCCTACGAGCAGTACTTC. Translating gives CASMGSGASSYEQYF.

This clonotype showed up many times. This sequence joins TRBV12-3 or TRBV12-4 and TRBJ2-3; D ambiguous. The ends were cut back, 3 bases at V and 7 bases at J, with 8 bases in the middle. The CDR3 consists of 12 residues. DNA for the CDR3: TGTGCCAGCAGTTTTGCCGATAATACGCAGTATTTT. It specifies CASSFADNTQYF.

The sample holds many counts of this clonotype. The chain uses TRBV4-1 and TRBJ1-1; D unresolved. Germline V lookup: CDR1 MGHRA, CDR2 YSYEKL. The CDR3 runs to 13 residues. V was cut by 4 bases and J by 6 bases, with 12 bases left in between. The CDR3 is CASSPREVAEAFF. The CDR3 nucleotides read TGCGCCAGCAGCCCTAGGGAGGTGGCTGAAGCTTTCTTT.

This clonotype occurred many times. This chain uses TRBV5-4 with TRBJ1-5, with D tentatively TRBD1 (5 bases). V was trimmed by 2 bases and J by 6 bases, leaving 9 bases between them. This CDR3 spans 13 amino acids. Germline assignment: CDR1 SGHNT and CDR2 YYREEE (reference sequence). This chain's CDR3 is CASSFWGSQPQHF. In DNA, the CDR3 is TGTGCCAGCAGCTTCTGGGGCAGTCAGCCCCAGCATTTT.

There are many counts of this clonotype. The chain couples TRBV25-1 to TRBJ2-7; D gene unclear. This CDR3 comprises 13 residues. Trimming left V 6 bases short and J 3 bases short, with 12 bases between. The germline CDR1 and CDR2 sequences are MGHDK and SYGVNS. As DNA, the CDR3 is TGTGCCAGCAGCCCCACGCCACTCTACGAGCAGTACTTC. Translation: CASSPTPLYEQYF.